Sequencing of this T cell receptor beta chain was carried out in a study of blood T cells in healthy people across ages. Germline V gene lookup returns CDR1 LGHNA and CDR2 YSLEER. V lost 5 bases and J 4 bases, leaving 14 bases between the germline ends. The CDR3 runs to 14 residues. Together with a sample-barcoded 5' primer, a J-beta primer mix was included in a second PCR lasting about 7 to 11 cycles. The template-switch adaptor was a 5' adaptor with 12 random nucleotides. It tagged each cDNA molecule. TCRdb recomputed calls from the 5' RACE reads with MiXCR, one row per CDR3 protein. Of hundreds of thousands of distinct CDR3 sequences listed, 40% to 50% are singletons. This clonotype was found a few times.

Sequences were obtained from blood. The sequence was collected from a man in his sixties in good health. The chain recombines TRBV4-3 with TRBJ1-2; TRBD1 might be the D (6 bases). CDR3 in amino acids: CASSGGGFTYGYTF. The CDR3 nucleotides are TGCGCCAGCAGCGGTGGGGGCTTTACCTATGGCTACACCTTC.